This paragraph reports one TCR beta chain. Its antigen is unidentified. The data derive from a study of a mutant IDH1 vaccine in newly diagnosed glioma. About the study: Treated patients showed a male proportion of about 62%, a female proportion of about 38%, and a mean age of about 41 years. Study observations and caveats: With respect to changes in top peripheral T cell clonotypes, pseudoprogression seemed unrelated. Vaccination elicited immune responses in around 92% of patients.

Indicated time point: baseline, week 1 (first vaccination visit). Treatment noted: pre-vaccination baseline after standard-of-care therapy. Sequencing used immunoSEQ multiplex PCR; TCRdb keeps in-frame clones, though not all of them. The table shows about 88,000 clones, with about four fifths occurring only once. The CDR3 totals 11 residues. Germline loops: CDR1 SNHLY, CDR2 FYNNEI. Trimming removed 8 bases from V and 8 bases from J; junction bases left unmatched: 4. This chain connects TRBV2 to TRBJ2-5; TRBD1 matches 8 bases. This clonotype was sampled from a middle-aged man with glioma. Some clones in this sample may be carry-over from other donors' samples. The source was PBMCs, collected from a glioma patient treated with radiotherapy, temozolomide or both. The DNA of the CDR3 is TGTGCCAGCGGACAGGGTCGAACCCAGTACTTC. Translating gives CASGQGRTQYF.